Below are 26 T cell receptor beta chains sequenced from a single sample in a study of shared clonotypes between healthy human individuals. Sequencing used immunoSEQ multiplex PCR; TCRdb keeps in-frame clones, though not all of them. The table records about 450,000 clones, roughly 77% of them present only once. Sequences were obtained from PBMCs. These receptors were obtained from a woman in her thirties or forties in good health. Some clones in this sample may be carry-over from other donors' samples.

Remarks on this clone: A far larger clone is only one base removed, so a read error is likely. The CDR3 sequence is CSVAQGSSTEAFF. The CDR3 bases are TGCAGCGTTGCACAGGGCAGCAGCACTGAAGCTTTCTTT. The genes are TRBV29-1 and TRBJ1-1; D might be TRBD1 (6 bases). Germline CDR1 is SQVTM and CDR2 is ANQGSEA. The length of the CDR3 is 13 residues. Between the trimmed V and J ends, which lost 4 bases and 4 bases, there was a span of 13 bases.

CDR3 coding DNA: TGTGCCAGCAGCGTTAGCGGGAGTCCCTACAATGAGCAGTTCTTC. It specifies CASSVSGSPYNEQFF. This chain uses TRBV9 with TRBJ2-1; 9 bases align to TRBD2. The V segment lost 2 bases and the J segment 2 bases; nucleotides outside the gene matches: 2. From germline, CDR1 is SGDLS and CDR2 YYNGEE. The CDR3 totals 15 residues.

On this clone: This may be a read error, as it is one base from a much larger clone. The CDR3: CSVDRGSGQYF. CDR3 DNA: TGCAGCGTGGACAGGGGGTCCGGGCAGTACTTC. V is TRBV29-1 and J is TRBJ2-7, with 10 bases fitting TRBD1. This CDR3 has 11 amino acids. Trimming took 6 bases from V and 9 from J; bases not matched to a gene: 5. Germline CDR1 and CDR2: SQVTM and ANQGSEA.

The V call is TRBV14, the J call TRBJ1-5; 7 bases fit TRBD1. The V gene end was trimmed by 0 bases and the J gene end by 4 bases; junction bases not matched to a gene: 18. CDR1 and CDR2 from the germline V gene are SGHDN and FVKESK. The CDR3 totals 20 residues. The CDR3 region is CASSQEPGDRAAFCNQPQHF. The CDR3 nucleotides are TGTGCCAGCAGCCAAGAACCAGGCGACAGGGCGGCGTTTTGTAATCAGCCCCAGCATTTT.

The chain links TRBV10-3 to TRBJ2-1, with TRBD2 as a possible D gene (6 bases). Trimming stripped 2 bases from V and 0 bases from J, with 11 bases between. The CDR3 extends over 16 amino acids. Germline values: CDR1 ENHRY, CDR2 SYGVKD. This CDR3 is CAISEVYSGSYNEQFF. The CDR3 DNA reads as TGTGCCATCAGTGAGGTATATAGCGGCTCCTACAATGAGCAGTTCTTC.

V is TRBV25-1 and J is TRBJ1-5; D gene uncertain. CDR3 size: 13 residues. Germline CDR1 MGHDK, CDR2 SYGVNS. V was trimmed by 6 bases and J by 3 bases, leaving 9 bases between them. This chain's CDR3 is CASRGSFNQPQHF. DNA for the CDR3: TGTGCCAGCAGGGGCAGTTTCAATCAGCCCCAGCATTTT.

This chain joins TRBV10-1 and TRBJ2-5; D may be TRBD2 (6 bases). V was clipped by 4 bases and J by 4 bases, with 13 bases between them. The CDR3 covers 14 residues. From germline, CDR1 is WNHNN and CDR2 SYGVQD (reference sequence). The CDR3 reads CASSGRDFPETQYF. The CDR3 bases are TGCGCCAGCAGTGGCAGGGACTTTCCAGAGACCCAGTACTTC.

As concerns this clone: Other DNA sequences within the sample encode an identical CDR3. V and J are TRBV7-2 and TRBJ2-3, with TRBD2 matching 15 bases. V gave up 5 bases and J gave up 4 bases; unmatched junction bases: 4. There are 16 residues in the CDR3. Germline V gene lookup returns CDR1 SGHTA and CDR2 FQGNSA. The CDR3 protein is CASSTGLAGGADTQYF. Here the CDR3 DNA reads TGTGCCAGCAGCACGGGACTAGCGGGAGGCGCAGATACGCAGTATTTT.

This clone was seen more than once but under ten times. The rearrangement links TRBV10-3 to TRBJ2-1, with 13 positions matching TRBD2. After removal of 2 bases from V and 3 bases from J, the junction contained 10 bases not matched to a gene. The germline V gene encodes CDR1 ENHRY and CDR2 SYGVKD. The CDR3 contains 19 residues. The CDR3 loop reads CAISERGGRTSGSYNEQFF. In nucleotides, the CDR3 is TGTGCCATCAGTGAGAGGGGGGGAAGGACTAGCGGGAGCTACAATGAGCAGTTCTTC.

The J gene is TRBJ2-3, the V gene TRBV5-1; 9 bases fit TRBD1. Germline V gene lookup returns CDR1 SGHRS and CDR2 YFSETQ. V lost 7 bases and J lost 3; bases outside the gene matches: 6. This CDR3 comprises 14 residues. The CDR3 spells CASHATGGTDTQYF. The CDR3 bases are TGCGCCAGCCACGCGACAGGGGGGACAGATACGCAGTATTTT.

This sequence joins TRBV6-1 and TRBJ1-6; D may be TRBD1 (6 bases). V lost 2 bases to trimming and J lost 2 bases, with 10 bases between them. The V gene's germline CDR1 is MNHNS and CDR2 SASEGT. This CDR3 is built from 16 residues. CDR3 in DNA: TGTGCCAGCAGTGAATGGGGGGGCCCCTATAATTCACCCCTCCACTTT. Protein sequence: CASSEWGGPYNSPLHF.

The chain has TRBV7-9 and TRBJ1-3, with D unclear. With 6 bases removed from V and 0 bases from J, the gap between germline ends came to 9 bases. Germline-derived CDR1 and CDR2 are SEHNR and FQNEAQ (reference sequence). The CDR3 extends over 14 amino acids. CDR3 amino acids: CASSGGLSGNTIYF. DNA for the CDR3: TGTGCCAGCAGTGGCGGCCTCTCTGGAAACACCATATATTTT.

The J gene is TRBJ2-2, the V gene TRBV18, with TRBD1 as a possible D gene (6 bases). Trimming removed 1 base from V and 1 base from J, with 7 bases in between. CDR1 is KGHSH and CDR2 is LQKENI in the germline V gene. This CDR3 comprises 15 residues. CDR3 residues: CASSPLGQNTGELFF. The CDR3 coding sequence is TGTGCCAGCTCACCACTGGGACAGAACACCGGGGAGCTGTTTTTT.

The CDR3 nucleotides read TGTGCCAGCAGCTTAGACTACCAGCCCCAGCATTTT. As protein: CASSLDYQPQHF. The genes are TRBV7-9 and TRBJ1-5; D not resolved. This CDR3 spans 12 amino acids. Looked up from germline, CDR1 is SEHNR and CDR2 is FQNEAQ (reference sequence). V was trimmed by 1 base and J by 7 bases, leaving 5 bases between them.

The DNA for the CDR3 is TGTGCCAGCAGCTTGTTTTACAGGGGAACCTACGAGCAGTACTTC. Its translation is CASSLFYRGTYEQYF. The chain is built from TRBV5-6 and TRBJ2-7; TRBD1 matches at 7 bases. Germline V gene data show CDR1 as SGHDT and CDR2 as YYEEEE. CDR3 length equals 15 residues. The V segment lost 1 base and the J segment 2 bases; nucleotides outside the gene matches: 6.

This clone was picked up one time. The chain uses TRBV5-1 and TRBJ2-6; D gene unclear. This CDR3 region has 15 residues. V was clipped by 0 bases and J by 13 bases, with 17 bases between them. Germline V gives CDR1 SGHRS, CDR2 YFSETQ. CDR3 DNA sequence: TGCGCCAGCAGCTTGGGGGATAGCTGGGTTCCGGTCCTGACTTTC. Amino acid sequence: CASSLGDSWVPVLTF.

V usage is TRBV18 and J usage is TRBJ2-2, with 10 bases lining up with TRBD2. This CDR3 region has 16 residues. Germline V gene lookup returns CDR1 KGHSH and CDR2 LQKENI. V dropped 1 base and J dropped 1; count of bases not matched to a gene: 0. Here the CDR3 DNA reads TGTGCCAGCTCACCACTAGCGGGAGGGAACACCGGGGAGCTGTTTTTT. Amino acid sequence: CASSPLAGGNTGELFF.

The V call is TRBV19, the J call TRBJ2-7, with 11 bases aligning to TRBD1. V gave up 10 bases and J gave up 5 bases; unmatched junction bases: 10. The CDR3 is made up of 14 amino acids. Germline-derived CDR1 and CDR2 are LNHDA and SQIVND (reference sequence). CDR3: CATSRDRGLNEQYF. The CDR3 region has the DNA TGTGCCACCTCCCGGGACAGGGGGTTAAACGAGCAGTACTTC.

The chain is built from TRBV5-4 and TRBJ1-3; D might be TRBD1 (6 bases). The length of the CDR3 is 14 residues. Germline V gives CDR1 SGHNT, CDR2 YYREEE (reference sequence). Trimming left V 0 bases short and J 3 bases short, with 7 bases between. CDR3 in amino acids: CASSLGGLGNTIYF. CDR3 nucleotides: TGTGCCAGCAGCTTGGGGGGGCTTGGAAACACCATATATTTT.

This rearrangement joins TRBV6-1 to TRBJ1-2; D is undetermined. CDR1 MNHNS and CDR2 SASEGT come from the germline V gene. This CDR3 is 17 amino acids long. V was shortened by 3 bases and J by 4 bases, with 21 bases between the two germline ends. The chain's CDR3 is CASSEYIGTTPRYGYTF. The CDR3 region has the DNA TGTGCCAGCAGTGAGTACATAGGAACGACCCCCCGCTATGGCTACACCTTC.

The chain carries TRBV19 and TRBJ2-1; 11 bases are a match to TRBD2. The J segment lost 2 bases and the V segment lost 4 bases, leaving 4 bases of the junction unmatched. The germline CDR1 and CDR2 sequences are LNHDA and SQIVND (reference sequence). This CDR3 comprises 16 residues. CDR3 in amino acids: CASSSRLAGTYNEQFF. CDR3 sequence (DNA): TGTGCCAGTAGTAGCCGACTAGCGGGGACCTACAATGAGCAGTTCTTC.

Many counts were recorded for this clone. The V call is TRBV7-3, the J call TRBJ2-7; 7 positions match TRBD1. The V and J ends lost 5 bases and 2 bases, in that order; junction bases with no gene match: 3. There are 13 residues in the CDR3. Germline V CDR1 and CDR2: SGHTA, FQGTGA. Here the CDR3 reads CASSRDRAYEQYF. For the CDR3, the DNA is TGTGCCAGCAGCAGGGACAGAGCCTACGAGCAGTACTTC. The full variable domain, its missing parts supplied by reference TRBV7-3 and TRBJ2-7, is GAGVSQTPSNKVTEKGKYVELRCDPISGHTALYWYRQSLGQGPEFLIYFQGTGAADDSGLPNDRFFAVRPEGSVSTLKIQRTERGDSAVYLCASSRDRAYEQYFGPGTRLTVT.

This clone was detected only a few times. The CDR3 region has the DNA TGTGCCAGCTCACAAACCGGGCTCCGAGCTGAAGCTTTCTTT. Translating gives CASSQTGLRAEAFF. The V and J genes are TRBV18 and TRBJ1-1; D ambiguous. The CDR3 has 14 amino acids. Germline V gives CDR1 KGHSH, CDR2 LQKENI. V gave up 4 bases and J gave up 6 bases, with 15 bases separating them. The variable domain in full, completed from reference TRBV18 and TRBJ1-1, reads NAGVMQNPRHLVRRRGQEARLRCSPMKGHSHVYWYRQLPEEGLKFMVYLQKENIIDESGMPKERFSAEFPKEGPSILRIQQVVRGDSAAYFCASSQTGLRAEAFFGQGTRLTVV.

Worth noting for this clone: This is likely an artifact of a read error, given a far larger clone one base away. V usage is TRBV5-4 and J usage is TRBJ2-7, with 7 bases aligning to TRBD2. The CDR3 sequence is 17 residues long. The J segment lost 2 bases and the V segment lost 0 bases, leaving 11 bases of the junction unmatched. Germline V gene sequence: CDR1 SGHNT, CDR2 YYREEE (reference sequence). The chain's CDR3 is CASSLDGVGGNPYEQYF. CDR3 in DNA: TGTGCCAGCAGCTTGGATGGCGTCGGGGGGAACCCCTACGAGCAGTACTTC.

The chain has TRBV6-1 and TRBJ2-7; 7 bases map to TRBD1. The CDR3 spans 14 residues. J was trimmed by 0 bases and V by 2 bases; bases with no gene match: 1. Per the germline V gene, CDR1 is MNHNS and CDR2 is SASEGT. As DNA, the CDR3 is TGTGCCAGCAGTGAACGGGACAGCTCCTACGAGCAGTACTTC. It encodes CASSERDSSYEQYF.

The chain combines TRBV29-1 with TRBJ2-7; 11 nucleotides match TRBD1. V was clipped by 5 bases and J by 6 bases; unmatched bases: 9. The germline V gene encodes CDR1 SQVTM and CDR2 ANQGSEA. This CDR3 comprises 14 residues. The CDR3 reads CSVRTGTGGSEQYF. The CDR3 bases are TGCAGCGTTCGAACCGGGACAGGGGGTTCCGAGCAGTACTTC.